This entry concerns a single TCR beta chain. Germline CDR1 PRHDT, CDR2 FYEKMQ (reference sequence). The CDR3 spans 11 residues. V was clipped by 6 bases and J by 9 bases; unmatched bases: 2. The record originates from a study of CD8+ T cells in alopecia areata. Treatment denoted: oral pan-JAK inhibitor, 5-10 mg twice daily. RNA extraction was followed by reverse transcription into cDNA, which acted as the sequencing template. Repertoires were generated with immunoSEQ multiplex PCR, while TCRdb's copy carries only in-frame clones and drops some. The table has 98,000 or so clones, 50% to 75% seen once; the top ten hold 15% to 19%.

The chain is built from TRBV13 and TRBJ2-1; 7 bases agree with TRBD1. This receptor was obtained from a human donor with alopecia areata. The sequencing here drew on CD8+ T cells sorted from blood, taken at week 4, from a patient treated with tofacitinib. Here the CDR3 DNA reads TGTGCCAGCAGGGACAGGTCTGAGCAGTTCTTC. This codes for CASRDRSEQFF.